The present T cell receptor (beta chain) was sequenced within a study of radiation and T cells in renal cell carcinoma (dated by TCRdb to about 2020). At the level of the whole study: Samples came from a clinical trial, in which primary renal cell carcinomas received 15 Gy stereotactic body radiation therapy followed by nephrectomy 4 weeks later. Across all 53 samples, 3.5 million to 4.5 million unique CDR3 nucleotide sequences encoding roughly 2,800,000 unique CDR3 amino acid sequences were identified. In total, 50 to 60 samples underwent TCR beta sequencing: some 26 tumors plus 27 peripheral blood samples. Overall study outcomes, separate from this receptor: Because pretreatment tumor biopsies were not available, the baseline intratumoral presence of clonotypes could not be determined. The single-armed trial design could not address effects of radiation dose or scheduling on the TCR repertoire. Top tumor clonotypes rose in blood from baseline to 2 weeks post-radiation, then contracted by 4 weeks, suggesting transient expansion of tumor-resident clones. Tracking of blood repertoire dynamics stopped at three to four weeks after treatment, with no follow-up past that point.

Following the manufacturer's recommendations, the immunoSEQ kit was used to generate TCR beta libraries from genomic DNA. To prepare the libraries, a first multiplex PCR with proprietary primers was run, followed by a second PCR that added unique barcodes, and a bead cleanup was done after each round. Each sample batch included a kit-provided positive control reaction and a negative control reaction. The final libraries were assessed on an Agilent 4200 TapeStation D1000 ScreenTape, pooled by volume, and quantified by qPCR. Sequencing was performed on an Illumina NextSeq500 using a MidOutput 150-cycle cartridge, with 156 Read1 cycles, 15 Index1 cycles, and the kit custom primers. The pooled library was loaded at around 1.1 pM with an approximately 18% PhiX control spike-in. The authors processed their data as follows. Vendor-processed data were analyzed in R, with a clonotype defined as all T cells sharing the same CDR3 nucleotide sequence. In the clone abundance analyses, frequencies in each sample were normalized to that sample's 10,000 most abundant clones. Before analysis, public T cell clones were removed, and these numbered fewer than six per sample on average. Tumor-enriched clonotypes and baseline blood-enriched clonotypes were defined as those with an abundance difference of at least 32-fold between compartments. A beta-binomial differential abundance model was applied to find clonotypes that expanded or contracted between blood time points. Tumor-blood repertoire similarity was measured with the Baroni-Urbani and Buser coefficient, and group comparisons used two-tailed Wilcoxon tests in R. As stored in TCRdb, this immuneACCESS dataset retains in-frame rearrangements with V and J assigned. A fraction of the clones does not appear; measured against another copy, unresolved V genes explain less than half of the discrepancy, and the remainder lacks a known reason. From that table come the V and J calls and clone size; the DNA was used to work out D and trimming. This sample has 150,000 or so clones in its table, and less than 85% of those were observed once. The ten largest clones take up under 30% of the sample.

There are 11 amino acids in the CDR3, from cysteine to phenylalanine inclusive. The kept DNA is CDR3 alone, 33 bases in frame from the first base. Deletion took 5 bases off V and 3 bases off J, with a span of 6 bases between the germline ends. CDR1 and CDR2, looked up from the germline V gene, are SGHDT and YYEEEE. The label giving this sample's time point can be read as: baseline pretreatment blood. The sample's treatment or condition label, decoded: 15 Gy SBRT to primary tumor, nephrectomy 4 weeks later. Serial peripheral blood from radiation-treated patients was sampled at baseline, 2 weeks and 4 weeks after SBRT to track tumor-enriched clonotypes. Renal cell carcinoma with clear cell pathology was present in all patients. The QIAamp DNA Blood Mini Kit (Qiagen) was used to prepare genomic DNA for TCR sequencing. The analyses included just those samples that passed every quality control check. About this clone: Its antigen remains unidentified. No much larger clone exists at a distance of one base, and base qualities are not known.

The clonotype comes from a woman aged 50 to 60 with renal cell carcinoma. The source was blood, collected from a patient whose treatment included radiotherapy and nephrectomy. This chain joins TRBV5-6 to TRBJ2-7, with the D segment identity uncertain. The bases read TGTGCCAGCAGGTACAGCTACGAGCAGTACTTC. Translated, this is CASRYSYEQYF.